This TCR beta chain emerged from a study of blood T cell repertoires in COVID-19. On the study more broadly: PBMCs, B-cell-depleted T cells, or T cells were the source of the cDNA or gDNA that made up the material.

Comment on this clone: The same CDR3 is also encoded by other DNA sequences in this sample.

This CDR3 spans 15 amino acids. Germline CDR1 SGHRS, CDR2 YFSETQ. The ends lost 1 base at V and 0 bases at J; junction bases unmatched: 0. TCRdb's table, derived via immunoSEQ multiplex PCR, lists solely in-frame clones and lacks some. The sample lists about 480,000 clones, about 85% occurring once. The sequence was collected from a woman aged 55-69 years who had recovered from COVID-19. The chain carries TRBV5-1 and TRBJ1-5, with 8 bases matching TRBD1. Sample: PBMCs or T cells enriched from blood (not recorded which). The CDR3 spells CASSLTGGSNQPQHF. The CDR3 DNA reads TGCGCCAGCAGCTTGACAGGGGGTAGCAATCAGCCCCAGCATTTT.